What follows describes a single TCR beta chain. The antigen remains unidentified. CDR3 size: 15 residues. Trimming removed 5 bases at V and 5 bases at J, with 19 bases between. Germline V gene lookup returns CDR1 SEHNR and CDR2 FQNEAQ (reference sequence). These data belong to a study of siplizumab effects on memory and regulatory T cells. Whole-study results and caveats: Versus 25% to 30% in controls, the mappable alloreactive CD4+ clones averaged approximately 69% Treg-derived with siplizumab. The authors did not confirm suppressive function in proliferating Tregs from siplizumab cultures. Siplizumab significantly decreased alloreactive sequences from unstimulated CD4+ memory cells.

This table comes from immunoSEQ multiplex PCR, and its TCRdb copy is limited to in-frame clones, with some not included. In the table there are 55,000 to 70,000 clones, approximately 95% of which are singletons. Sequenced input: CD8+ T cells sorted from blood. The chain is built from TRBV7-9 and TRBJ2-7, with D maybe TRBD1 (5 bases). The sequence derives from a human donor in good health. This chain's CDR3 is CASSPAGLGRDEQYF. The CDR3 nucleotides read TGTGCCAGCAGCCCGGCAGGGTTGGGTCGGGACGAGCAGTACTTC.